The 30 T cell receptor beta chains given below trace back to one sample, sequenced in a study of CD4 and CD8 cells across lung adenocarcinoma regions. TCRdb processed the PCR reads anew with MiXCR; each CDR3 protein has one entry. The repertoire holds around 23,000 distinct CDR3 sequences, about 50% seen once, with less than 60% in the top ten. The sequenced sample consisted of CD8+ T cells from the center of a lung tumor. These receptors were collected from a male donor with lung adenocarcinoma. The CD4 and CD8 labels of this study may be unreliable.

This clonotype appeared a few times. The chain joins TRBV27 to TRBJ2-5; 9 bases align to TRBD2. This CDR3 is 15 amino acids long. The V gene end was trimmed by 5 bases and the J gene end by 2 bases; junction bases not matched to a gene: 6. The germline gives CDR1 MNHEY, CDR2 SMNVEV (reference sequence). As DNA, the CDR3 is TGTGCCAGCAGTCGACTGGCGGGAGGGCAAGAGACCCAGTACTTC. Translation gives CASSRLAGGQETQYF.

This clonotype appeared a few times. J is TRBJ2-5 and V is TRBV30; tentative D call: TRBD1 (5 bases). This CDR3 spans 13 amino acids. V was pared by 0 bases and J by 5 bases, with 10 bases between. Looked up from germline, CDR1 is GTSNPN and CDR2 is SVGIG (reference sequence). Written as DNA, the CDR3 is TGTGCCTGGAGTGTTAGGGGCAGGGAGACCCAGTACTTC. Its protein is CAWSVRGRETQYF.

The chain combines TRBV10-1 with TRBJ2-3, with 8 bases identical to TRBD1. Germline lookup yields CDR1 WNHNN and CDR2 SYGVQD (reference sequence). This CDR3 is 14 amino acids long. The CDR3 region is CGGRGLRATNIQYF. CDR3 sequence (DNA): TGCGGCGGCAGGGGGCTGCGAGCCACAAATATTCAGTATTTT.

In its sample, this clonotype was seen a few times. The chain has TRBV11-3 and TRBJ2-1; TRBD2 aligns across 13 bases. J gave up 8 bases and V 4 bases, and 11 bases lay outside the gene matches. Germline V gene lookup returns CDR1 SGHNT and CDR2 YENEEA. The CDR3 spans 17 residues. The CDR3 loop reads CASSSWTSGSSLDEQFF. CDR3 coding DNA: TGTGCCAGCAGCTCATGGACTAGCGGGAGTAGTTTAGATGAGCAGTTCTTC.

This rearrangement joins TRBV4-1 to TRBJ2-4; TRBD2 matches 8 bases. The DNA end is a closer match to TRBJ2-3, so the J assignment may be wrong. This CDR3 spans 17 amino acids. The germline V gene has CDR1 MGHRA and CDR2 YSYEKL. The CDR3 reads CASSQVMGRGATDTQYF. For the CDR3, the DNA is TGCGCCAGCAGCCAAGTTATGGGGCGGGGGGCCACAGATACGCAGTATTTT.

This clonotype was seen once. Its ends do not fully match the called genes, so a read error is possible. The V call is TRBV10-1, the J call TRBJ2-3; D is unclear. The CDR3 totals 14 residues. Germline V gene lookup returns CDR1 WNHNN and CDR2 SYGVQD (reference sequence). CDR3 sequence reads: CASSDRQAKDTQYF. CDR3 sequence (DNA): TGCGCCAGCAGTGACAGACAAGCCAAAGATACTCAGTATTTC.

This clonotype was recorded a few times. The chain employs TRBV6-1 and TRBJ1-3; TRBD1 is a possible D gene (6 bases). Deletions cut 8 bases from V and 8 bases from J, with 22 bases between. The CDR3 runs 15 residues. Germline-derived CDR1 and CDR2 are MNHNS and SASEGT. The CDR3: CASVLTRGPVDTIYF. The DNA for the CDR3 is TGTGCCAGCGTGCTTACCAGGGGCCCGGTAGACACCATATATTTT.

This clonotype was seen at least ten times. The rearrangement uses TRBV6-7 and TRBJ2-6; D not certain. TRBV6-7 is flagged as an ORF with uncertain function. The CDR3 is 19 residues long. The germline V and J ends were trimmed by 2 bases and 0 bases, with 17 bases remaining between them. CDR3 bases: TGTGCCAGCAGTTACCAACAAGAACGGGTTGACTCTGGGGCCAACGTCCTGACTTTC. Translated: CASSYQQERVDSGANVLTF.

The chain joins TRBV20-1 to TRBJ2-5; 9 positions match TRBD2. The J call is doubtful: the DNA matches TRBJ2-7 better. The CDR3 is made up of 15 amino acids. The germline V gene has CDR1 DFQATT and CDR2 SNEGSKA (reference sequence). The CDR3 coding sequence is TGCAGTGCGCCCGAACTAGCGGGTATCGCCTACGAGCAGTACTTC. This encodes CSAPELAGIAYEQYF.

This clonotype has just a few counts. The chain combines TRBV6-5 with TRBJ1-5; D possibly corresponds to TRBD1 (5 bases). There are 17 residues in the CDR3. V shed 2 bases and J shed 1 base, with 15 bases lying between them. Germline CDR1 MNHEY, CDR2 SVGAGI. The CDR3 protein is CASSYPGRGHSNQPQHF. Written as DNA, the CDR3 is TGTGCCAGCAGTTACCCAGGGAGGGGTCACAGCAATCAGCCCCAGCATTTT.

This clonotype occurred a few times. The CDR3 is CASWGDRGRETQYF. CDR3 coding DNA: TGCGCCAGCTGGGGGGACAGGGGGCGAGAGACCCAGTACTTC. The rearrangement uses TRBV5-1 and TRBJ2-5, with TRBD1 matching 12 bases. Germline lookup yields CDR1 SGHRS and CDR2 YFSETQ. V lost 7 bases to trimming and J lost 4 bases; unmatched junction nucleotides: 5. CDR3 length: 14 residues.

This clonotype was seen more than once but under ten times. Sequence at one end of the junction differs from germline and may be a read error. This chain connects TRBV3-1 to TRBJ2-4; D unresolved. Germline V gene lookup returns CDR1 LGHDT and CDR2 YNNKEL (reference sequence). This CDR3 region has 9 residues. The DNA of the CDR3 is TGTGCCAGCAGCCCTATCACCTTCTTC. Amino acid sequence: CASSPITFF.

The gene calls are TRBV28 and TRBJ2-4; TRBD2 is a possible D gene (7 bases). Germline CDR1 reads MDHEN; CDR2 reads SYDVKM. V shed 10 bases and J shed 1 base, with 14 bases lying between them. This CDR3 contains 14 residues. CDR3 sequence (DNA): TGTGCCACCGCTGAGGGGGGGGCCAAAAACATTCAGTACTTC. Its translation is CATAEGGAKNIQYF.

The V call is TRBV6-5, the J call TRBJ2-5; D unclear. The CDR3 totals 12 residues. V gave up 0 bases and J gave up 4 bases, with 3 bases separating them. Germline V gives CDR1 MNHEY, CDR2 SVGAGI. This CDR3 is CASSYSRETQYF. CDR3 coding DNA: TGTGCCAGCAGTTACTCTAGAGAGACCCAGTACTTC.

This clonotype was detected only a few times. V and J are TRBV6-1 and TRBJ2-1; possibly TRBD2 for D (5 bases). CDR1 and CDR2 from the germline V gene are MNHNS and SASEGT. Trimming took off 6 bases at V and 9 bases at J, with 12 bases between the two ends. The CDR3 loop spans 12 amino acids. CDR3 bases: TGTGCCAGCAGAACTAGTGATTTTGAGCAGTTCTTC. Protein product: CASRTSDFEQFF.

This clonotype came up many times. DNA of the CDR3: TGCGCCAGCAGTGAGTCGCGGAAGGGACCCCTCCACTTT. Protein: CASSESRKGPLHF. The chain recombines TRBV10-1 with TRBJ1-6; D is unclear. The germline CDR1 and CDR2 sequences are WNHNN and SYGVQD (reference sequence). The CDR3 is 13 residues long. Trimming pared 0 bases from V and 12 bases from J, leaving 9 bases between.

The CDR3, as DNA: TGTGCCACCAATCCGGGACCGAGCACAGATACGCAGTATTTT. The encoded protein is CATNPGPSTDTQYF. This chain uses TRBV24-1 with TRBJ2-3; possibly TRBD1 or TRBD2 for D (5 bases each). From germline, CDR1 is KGHDR and CDR2 SFDVKD. CDR3 size: 14 residues. V was cut by 8 bases and J by 0 bases, with 11 bases left in between.

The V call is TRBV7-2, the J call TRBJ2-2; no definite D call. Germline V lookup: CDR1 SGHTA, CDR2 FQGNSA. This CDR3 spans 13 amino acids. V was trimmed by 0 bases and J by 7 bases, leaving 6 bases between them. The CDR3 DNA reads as TGTGCCAGCAGCTTAGCCTTGAGCGGGGAGCTGTTTTTT. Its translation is CASSLALSGELFF.

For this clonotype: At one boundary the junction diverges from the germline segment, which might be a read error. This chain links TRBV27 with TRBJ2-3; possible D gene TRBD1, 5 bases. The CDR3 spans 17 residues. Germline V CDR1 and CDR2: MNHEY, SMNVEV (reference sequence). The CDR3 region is CASSPQGRGRATDTQYF. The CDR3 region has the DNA TGTGCCAGCAGTCCCCAAGGAAGGGGTAGAGCCACAGATACTCAGTATTTT.

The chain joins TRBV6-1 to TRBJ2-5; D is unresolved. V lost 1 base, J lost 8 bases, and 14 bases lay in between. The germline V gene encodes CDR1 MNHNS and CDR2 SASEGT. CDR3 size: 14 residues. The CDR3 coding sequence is TGTGCCAGCAGTGAAGGTTTGAGCCTCGGAACCCAGTACTTC. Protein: CASSEGLSLGTQYF.

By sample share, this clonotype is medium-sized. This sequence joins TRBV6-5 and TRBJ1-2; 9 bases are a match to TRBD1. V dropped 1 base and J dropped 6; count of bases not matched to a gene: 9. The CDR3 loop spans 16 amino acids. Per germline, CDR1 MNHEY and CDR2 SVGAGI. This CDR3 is CASSYLSGTGTNGYTF. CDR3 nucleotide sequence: TGTGCCAGCAGTTACTTGTCCGGGACAGGGACAAATGGCTACACCTTC.

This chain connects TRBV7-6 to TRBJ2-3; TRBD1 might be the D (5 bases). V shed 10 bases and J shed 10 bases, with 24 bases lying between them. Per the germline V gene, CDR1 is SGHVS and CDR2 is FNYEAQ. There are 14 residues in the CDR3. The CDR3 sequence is CATQQAANTGAQYF. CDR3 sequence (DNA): TGTGCCACGCAACAGGCTGCGAACACAGGTGCGCAGTATTTT. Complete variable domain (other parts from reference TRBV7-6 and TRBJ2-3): GAGVSQSPRYKVTKRGQDVALRCDPISGHVSLYWYRQALGQGPEFLTYFNYEAQQDKSGLPNDRFSAERPEGSISTLTIQRTEQRDSAMYRCATQQAANTGAQYFGPGTRLTVL.

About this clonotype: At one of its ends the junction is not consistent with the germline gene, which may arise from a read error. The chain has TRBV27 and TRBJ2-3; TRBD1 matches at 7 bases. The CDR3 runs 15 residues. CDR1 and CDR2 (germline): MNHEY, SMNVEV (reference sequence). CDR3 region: CAMGLQGVSTDTQYF. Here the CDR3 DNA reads TGTGCCATGGGTCTCCAGGGGGTGAGCACCGATACGCAGTATTTT.

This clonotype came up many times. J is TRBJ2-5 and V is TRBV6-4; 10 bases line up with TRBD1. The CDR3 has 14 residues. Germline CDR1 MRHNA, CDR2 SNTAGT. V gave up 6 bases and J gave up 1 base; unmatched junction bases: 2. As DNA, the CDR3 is TGTGCCAGCAGGGACAGGGGGGCCCAAGAGACCCAGTACTTC. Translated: CASRDRGAQETQYF.

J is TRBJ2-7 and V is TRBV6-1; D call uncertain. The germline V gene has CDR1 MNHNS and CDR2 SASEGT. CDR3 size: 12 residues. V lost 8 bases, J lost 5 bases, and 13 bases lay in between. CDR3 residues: CASRRAENEQYF. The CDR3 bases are TGTGCCAGCCGTCGGGCGGAAAACGAGCAGTACTTC.

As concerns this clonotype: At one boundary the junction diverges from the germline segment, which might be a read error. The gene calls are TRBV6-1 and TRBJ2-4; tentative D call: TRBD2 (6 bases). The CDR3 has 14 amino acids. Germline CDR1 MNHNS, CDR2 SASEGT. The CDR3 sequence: CGVAGRRAKNTQYF. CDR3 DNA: TGTGGCGTCGCGGGGCGGCGAGCCAAAAACACTCAGTACTTC.

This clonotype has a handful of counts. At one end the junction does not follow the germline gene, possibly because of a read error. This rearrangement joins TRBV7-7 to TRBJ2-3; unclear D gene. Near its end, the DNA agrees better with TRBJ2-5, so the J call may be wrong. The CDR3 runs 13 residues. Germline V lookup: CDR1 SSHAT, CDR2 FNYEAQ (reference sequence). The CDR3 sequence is CASSLGVGETQYF. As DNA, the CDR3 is TGTGCTAGCAGCTTAGGAGTTGGGGAGACCCAGTACTTC.

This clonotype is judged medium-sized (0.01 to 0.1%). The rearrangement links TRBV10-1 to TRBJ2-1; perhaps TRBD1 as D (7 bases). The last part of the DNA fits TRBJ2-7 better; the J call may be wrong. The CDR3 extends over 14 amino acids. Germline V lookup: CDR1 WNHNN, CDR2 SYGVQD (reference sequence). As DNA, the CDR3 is TGCGCCAGCAGTCGCGGGACAGCAACCTACGAGCAGTACTTC. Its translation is CASSRGTATYEQYF.

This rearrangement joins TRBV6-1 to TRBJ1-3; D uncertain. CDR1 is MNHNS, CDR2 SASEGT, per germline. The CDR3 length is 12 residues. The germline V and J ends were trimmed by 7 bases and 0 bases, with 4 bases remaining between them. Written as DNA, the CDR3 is TGTGCCAGCAAGTCCTCTGGAAACACCATATATTTT. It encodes CASKSSGNTIYF.

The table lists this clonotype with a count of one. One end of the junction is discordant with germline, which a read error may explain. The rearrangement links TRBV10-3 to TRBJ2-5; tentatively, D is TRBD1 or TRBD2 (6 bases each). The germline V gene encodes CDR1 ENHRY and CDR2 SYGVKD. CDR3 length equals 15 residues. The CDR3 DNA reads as TGTGCCGGGGGCACCGGGGGCCGGGACCGAGATACCCAGTATTTC. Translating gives CAGGTGGRDRDTQYF.